This TCR beta chain is drawn from a study of cytotoxic CD8 clonotypes in ibrutinib-treated CLL. This CDR3 has 15 amino acids. Germline CDR1 and CDR2: SNHLY and FYNNEI. V was trimmed by 6 bases and J by 1 base, leaving 15 bases between them. This table comes from immunoSEQ multiplex PCR, and its TCRdb copy is limited to in-frame clones, with some not included. Of approximately 340,000 clones in the sample, 67% were seen once. J is TRBJ2-5 and V is TRBV2; a weak D match, TRBD2 (6 bases). The sample was PBMCs, taken after 36 months of ibrutinib treatment. The clonotype originates from a human donor with chronic lymphocytic leukemia. CDR3 in DNA: TGTGCCAGCAGGGAGGCTAGCGTCCGCCAAGAGACCCAGTACTTC. It yields the protein CASREASVRQETQYF.